The 13 T cell receptor beta chains presented below share a single source sample, sequenced in a study of blood T cell repertoires in COVID-19. Some clones are missing from TCRdb's copy, which holds only in-frame ones; the method was immunoSEQ multiplex PCR. The data show a few hundred thousand clones, roughly 90% seen once. Sequenced input: peripheral blood. The source of these receptors is a woman aged 25 to 39 with COVID-19, enrolled during active disease.

The genes are TRBV19 and TRBJ2-7; 7 nucleotides align to TRBD1. V shed 0 bases, J shed 2 bases, and the junction held 4 bases outside the gene matches. The CDR3 contains 15 residues. The germline CDR1 and CDR2 sequences are LNHDA and SQIVND (reference sequence). The CDR3 DNA reads as TGTGCCAGTAGTATAGAGGACAGGCCGACCTACGAGCAGTACTTC. Amino acids: CASSIEDRPTYEQYF. The full variable domain, rest sourced from reference TRBV19 and TRBJ2-7, is DGGITQSPKYLFRKEGQNVTLSCEQNLNHDAMYWYRQDPGQGLRLIYYSQIVNDFQKGDIAEGYSVSREKKESFPLTVTSAQKNPTAFYLCASSIEDRPTYEQYFGPGTRLTVT.

The chain links TRBV3-1 (or the pseudogene TRBV3-2) to TRBJ1-1; perhaps TRBD1 as D (5 bases). This CDR3 region has 16 residues. Germline V gene sequence: CDR1 LGHDT, CDR2 YNNKEL (reference sequence). The V gene lost 1 base and the J gene lost 1 base, with 13 bases spanning the gap. DNA for the CDR3: TGTGCCAGCAGCCAAGGGTACGGGGGGTGGAACACTGAAGCTTTCTTT. This codes for CASSQGYGGWNTEAFF.

This clone has only one observation. V and J are TRBV29-1 and TRBJ2-7; D possibly corresponds to TRBD1 (6 bases). The germline CDR1 and CDR2 sequences are SQVTM and ANQGSEA. Trimming shortened V by 7 bases and J by 0 bases, and 10 bases separated the two germline ends. The CDR3 contains 12 residues. The CDR3 DNA is TGCAGCGCTGCGGACAGCTCCTACGAGCAGTACTTC. It codes for CSAADSSYEQYF.

V and J are TRBV7-2 and TRBJ1-1; 12 bases match TRBD1. The CDR3 totals 15 residues. With 5 bases clipped from V and 6 bases from J, the junction kept 7 bases outside the gene matches. Germline V gene lookup returns CDR1 SGHTA and CDR2 FQGNSA. The CDR3 coding sequence is TGTGCCAGCAGCCCCCGGGGGACAGGGGGCTCTGAAGCTTTCTTT. Encoded protein: CASSPRGTGGSEAFF.

The rearrangement links TRBV29-1 to TRBJ2-5; 7 nucleotides line up with TRBD1. This CDR3 is built from 13 residues. Germline values: CDR1 SQVTM, CDR2 ANQGSEA. V shed 4 bases and J 9 bases; nucleotides not matched to a gene: 11. The CDR3 DNA sequence: TGCAGCGTTGTAGGACAGGAATTTCGGTCCCAGTACTTC. Amino acid sequence: CSVVGQEFRSQYF.

About this clone itself: Compared with germline, one end of the junction differs, possibly owing to a read error. The chain has TRBV18 and TRBJ1-5; the D gene is possibly TRBD1 (6 bases). This CDR3 is 13 amino acids long. CDR1 is KGHSH, CDR2 LQKENI, per germline. CDR3 nucleotides: TGTGCCAGCTCGTCACAGGGCAACCAGCCCCAGCATTTT. It is translated as CASSSQGNQPQHF.

The J gene is TRBJ2-6, the V gene TRBV2; TRBD2 matches 12 bases. The CDR3 length is 20 residues. Per the germline V gene, CDR1 is SNHLY and CDR2 is FYNNEI. V dropped 7 bases and J dropped 1; count of bases not matched to a gene: 14. The CDR3 region has the DNA TGTGCCAGCACTTTAATACTAGCGGGAGGAGTAAGGTCTGGGGCCAACGTCCTGACTTTC. Translation gives CASTLILAGGVRSGANVLTF.

CDR3 nucleotides: TGTGCCAGCAGCTCGGGATACCACAGGGATAACTATGGCTACACCTTC. It is translated as CASSSGYHRDNYGYTF. V is TRBV5-6 and J is TRBJ1-2; possible D gene TRBD1, 6 bases. The length of the CDR3 is 16 residues. Trimming left V 3 bases short and J 1 base short, with 16 bases between. Germline V gene lookup returns CDR1 SGHDT and CDR2 YYEEEE. The complete variable domain, with remaining parts taken from reference TRBV5-6 and TRBJ1-2, reads DAGVTQSPTHLIKTRGQQVTLRCSPKSGHDTVSWYQQALGQGPQFIFQYYEEEERQRGNFPDRFSGHQFPNYSSELNVNALLLGDSALYLCASSSGYHRDNYGYTFGSGTRLTVV.

J is TRBJ1-5 and V is TRBV6-5; possible D gene TRBD1, 6 bases. The CDR3 is 14 amino acids. Germline-derived CDR1 and CDR2 are MNHEY and SVGAGI. The V end was cut by 7 bases, the J end by 9 bases, with 19 bases between. CDR3 loop: CASTGGASGGPQHF. The DNA for the CDR3 is TGTGCCAGCACCGGGGGGGCCTCCGGCGGGCCCCAGCATTTT.

The chain has TRBV3-1 (or the pseudogene TRBV3-2) and TRBJ2-1; possibly TRBD2 for D (6 bases). The germline V gene encodes CDR1 LGHDT and CDR2 YNNKEL (reference sequence). The CDR3 has 16 amino acids. Trimming left V 2 bases short and J 2 bases short, with 13 bases between. In DNA, the CDR3 is TGTGCCAGCAGCCAACGCGGTGGAGGGACCTACAATGAGCAGTTCTTC. Encoded protein: CASSQRGGGTYNEQFF.

This clone was counted only a few times. The V and J genes are TRBV30 and TRBJ1-1; TRBD1 is a possible D gene (6 bases). The CDR3 runs to 13 residues. Germline CDR1 reads GTSNPN; CDR2 reads SVGIG (reference sequence). V lost 2 bases and J lost 3, with 10 bases in between. Here the CDR3 reads CAWSRGMDTEAFF. The CDR3 nucleotides are TGTGCCTGGAGTAGGGGGATGGACACTGAAGCTTTCTTT.

This chain connects TRBV3-1 (or the pseudogene TRBV3-2) to TRBJ2-1; the D gene is possibly TRBD2 (6 bases). V was trimmed by 1 base and J by 4 bases, leaving 23 bases between them. CDR1 and CDR2 (germline): LGHDT, YNNKEL (reference sequence). This CDR3 spans 19 amino acids. CDR3 protein: CASSQVRGLGPAGYNEQFF. The DNA of the CDR3 is TGTGCCAGCAGCCAAGTGCGGGGATTAGGTCCGGCCGGTTACAATGAGCAGTTCTTC.

This chain connects TRBV6-4 to TRBJ1-5; possible D gene TRBD1, 6 bases. Germline CDR1 MRHNA, CDR2 SNTAGT. The CDR3 runs 19 residues. V shed 7 bases and J shed 3 bases, with 28 bases lying between them. DNA for the CDR3: TGTGCCAGCAACTCCTCATCAAAATCCCCCGGACAGCTCAATCAGCCCCAGCATTTT. The encoded protein is CASNSSSKSPGQLNQPQHF.